The clone carrying this T cell receptor (beta chain) is a singleton in its sample. Antigen unknown. The record originates from a study of T cells in localized non-small cell lung cancer. Study-wide results and limits: Sequencing covered just one tumor region, so heterogeneity cannot be ruled out. Measurement of T cell clonality placed uninvolved adjacent lung highest, above the level in tumor. Longer survival (overall) was linked to higher T cell density in blood. In adjacent lung appeared a median about 57 of the top 100 tumor clones.

Some clones are missing from TCRdb's copy, which holds only in-frame ones; the method was immunoSEQ multiplex PCR. The sample contains roughly 38,000 clones, just over 85% of which appear only once. Here the sequenced sample was peripheral blood mononuclear cells, taken before any cancer treatment. The clonotype originates from a male donor older than 55 with stage II lung adenocarcinoma.

CDR3 DNA: TGTGCCAGCAGCTTAGCTAGCGGGACGATGAACACCGGGGAGCTGTTTTTT. It codes for CASSLASGTMNTGELFF. The V call is TRBV7-6, the J call TRBJ2-2, with 8 bases lining up with TRBD2. Trimming cost V 0 bases and J 1 base; bases outside gene matches: 4. Per the germline V gene, CDR1 is SGHVS and CDR2 is FNYEAQ. The CDR3 is made up of 17 amino acids.